This T cell receptor beta chain was recorded in a study of neurological immune-mediated disorders (dated by TCRdb to between 2018 and 2020). Background on the whole study: Using UMI-based sequencing, the study compared peripheral blood TCR-beta repertoires from patients with HTLV-I-associated myelopathy (HAM/TSP), patients with multiple sclerosis, and healthy controls. Alongside PBMC samples, the set of about 100 TCR-beta libraries contained longitudinal samples, technical triplicates, and paired CD4+ and CD8+ T-cell subsets that had been sorted. The cohort was made up of 65 to 75 subjects, consisting of around 14 HAM/TSP patients, some 34 multiple sclerosis patients and 20 healthy controls. Paper-wide results and their limitations: The highest TCR clonal expansion was observed in HAM/TSP patients, whereas the lowest was observed in MS patients, even when compared with healthy controls. Expanded clones from different subjects shared no identical CDR3 amino acid sequences, which suggests that TCR-beta repertoires were private in all groups.

This clonotype was counted many times. Its antigen specificity is not known. Per-base quality was not reported, and no clone a single base away is much larger than it. Measured from the cysteine to the phenylalanine, the CDR3 is 19 residues long. The retained sequence is limited to the CDR3, 57 bases, with the frame set at the first base. The germline V gene gives CDR1 as SGHRS and CDR2 as YFSETQ. V has 6 bases trimmed and J has 0 bases trimmed; junction bases matching no gene number 20. To synthesize cDNA, template-switch 5'RACE was performed with a primer carrying a 10-nucleotide random unique molecular identifier so that each TCR transcript was tagged. Every sequencing run covered 15-18 subjects and yielded more than 170 million TCR-beta sequences. The RNeasy kit was used to extract total RNA. TCR-beta VDJ regions were amplified with primers for the TCR constant region and the 5'RACE anchor, using the KAPA Real-time Library Amplification kit. A first PCR added sample indexes and Illumina adaptors, and a second PCR then raised library yield. After Ampure bead purification, the TCR product of roughly 650 bp was size-selected on a 2% E-gel SizeSelection system. Before pooling, libraries had their quality checked on a Bioanalyzer, their concentration measured with Qubit, and their quantity determined with the Kapa Library Quantification kit. Libraries were sequenced paired-end 2 x 150 bp on an Illumina HiSeq 2500. To increase sequence diversity, about 23-32% phiX was spiked into each library pool. In the authors' own workflow: The quality-filtered reads were processed with the UMI-based MiGEC pipeline, whose error correction step removed more than 90% of the raw TCR sequences. IMGT germline references were used for alignment of VDJ genes, and clonotypes were defined by a unique CDR3 amino acid sequence together with V-J genes. VDJtools evaluated clonal expansion, Shannon diversity and CDR3 relatedness (CalcPairwiseDistances, ClusterSamples); CLCbio workbench built phylogenetic trees. Expanded clones were defined as having at least 8 unique UMIs, based on coefficient-of-variation modelling across technical triplicates. The public reads were run again by TCRdb, first through fastp at Q25 and then through MiXCR, and only productive beta chains were kept. Here each entry gathers all rows of one CDR3 protein and keeps the most common genes and DNA. The V and J calls and clone size are TCRdb's, not the authors'. This sample lists about 48,000 distinct CDR3 sequences; 25% were detected once. 20% to 30% of the sample lies in the top ten.

The healthy controls were volunteers from blood banks in Maryland, USA. Unsorted PBMC libraries were generated from 2 million PBMCs stored in RNAlater at -80 °C until RNA extraction. Peripheral blood underwent Ficoll-Hypaque density gradient centrifugation to isolate PBMCs, which were then cryopreserved in liquid nitrogen. The receptor was derived from a woman between 65 and 79 years old in good health. The material sequenced was PBMCs. This chain joins TRBV5-1 to TRBJ2-7, with 8 junctional bases fitting TRBD2. CDR3 reads: CASTPTPAWREALSYEQYF. The bases are TGCGCCAGCACCCCCACGCCGGCATGGCGGGAGGCCCTCTCCTACGAGCAGTACTTC.